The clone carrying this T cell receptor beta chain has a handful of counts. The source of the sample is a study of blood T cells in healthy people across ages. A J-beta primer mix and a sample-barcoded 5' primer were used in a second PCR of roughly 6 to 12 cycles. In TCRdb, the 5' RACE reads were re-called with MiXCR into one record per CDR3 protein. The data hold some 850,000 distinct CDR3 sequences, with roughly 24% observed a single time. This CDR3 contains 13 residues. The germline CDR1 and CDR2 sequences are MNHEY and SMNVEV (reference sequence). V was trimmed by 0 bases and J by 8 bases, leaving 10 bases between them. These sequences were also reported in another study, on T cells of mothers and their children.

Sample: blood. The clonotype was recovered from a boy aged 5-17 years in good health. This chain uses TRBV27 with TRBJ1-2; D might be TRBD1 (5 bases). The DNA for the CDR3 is TGTGCCAGCAGTTTATCGACCAGGGAAGGCTACACCTTC. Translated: CASSLSTREGYTF.